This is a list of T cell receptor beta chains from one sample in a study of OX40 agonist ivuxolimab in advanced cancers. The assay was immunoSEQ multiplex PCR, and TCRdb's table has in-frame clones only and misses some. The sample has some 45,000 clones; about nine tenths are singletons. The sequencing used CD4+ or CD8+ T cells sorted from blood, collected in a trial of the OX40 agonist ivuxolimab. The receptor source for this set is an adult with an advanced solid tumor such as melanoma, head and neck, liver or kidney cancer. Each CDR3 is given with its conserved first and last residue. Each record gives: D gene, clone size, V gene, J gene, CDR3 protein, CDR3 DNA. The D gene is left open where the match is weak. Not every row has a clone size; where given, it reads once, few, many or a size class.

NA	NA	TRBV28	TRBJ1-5	CASSPRGDSNQPQHF	TGTGCCAGCAGTCCCAGGGGTGATAGCAATCAGCCCCAGCATTTT
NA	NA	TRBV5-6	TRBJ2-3	CASSLALLSTDTQYF	TGTGCCAGCAGCTTGGCTTTGCTCAGCACAGATACGCAGTATTTT
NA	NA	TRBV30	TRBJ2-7	CAADEQYF	TGTGCTGCGGACGAGCAGTACTTC
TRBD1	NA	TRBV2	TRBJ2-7	CASREDRDSYEQYF	TGTGCCAGCAGAGAGGACAGGGATTCCTACGAGCAGTACTTC
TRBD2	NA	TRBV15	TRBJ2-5	CATSRAGGQETQYF	TGTGCCACCAGCAGAGCCGGGGGGCAAGAGACCCAGTACTTC
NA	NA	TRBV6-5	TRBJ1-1	CATSLGVNTEAFF	TGTGCCACCTCCCTCGGGGTGAACACTGAAGCTTTCTTT
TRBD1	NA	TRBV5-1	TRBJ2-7	CASSPGTGGYEQYF	TGCGCCAGCAGCCCGGGGACAGGGGGGTACGAGCAGTACTTC
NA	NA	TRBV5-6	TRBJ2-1	CASSPGQDNEQFF	TGTGCCAGCAGCCCGGGACAAGACAATGAGCAGTTCTTC
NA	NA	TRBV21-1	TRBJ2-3	CASLGEGMDDTQYF	TGTGCCAGCCTGGGGGAGGGGATGGATGACACGCAGTATTTT
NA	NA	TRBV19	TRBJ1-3	CASSKNSGNTIYF	TGTGCCAGTAGTAAAAACTCTGGAAACACCATATATTTT
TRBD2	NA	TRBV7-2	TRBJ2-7	CASSFVAGDYEQYF	TGTGCCAGCAGCTTTGTAGCGGGGGACTACGAGCAGTACTTC
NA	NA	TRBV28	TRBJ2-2	CASSLWIGGRVGELFF	TGTGCCAGCAGTTTATGGATCGGGGGAAGGGTCGGGGAGCTGTTTTTT
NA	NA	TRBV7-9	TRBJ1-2	CASSLGVNYGYTF	TGTGCCAGCAGCTTAGGGGTTAACTATGGCTACACCTTC
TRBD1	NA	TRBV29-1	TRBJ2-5	CSVEDFGTGLETQYF	TGCAGCGTTGAAGATTTTGGGACAGGGCTGGAGACCCAGTACTTC
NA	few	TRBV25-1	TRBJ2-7	CASSAHPYEQYF	TGTGCCAGCAGTGCCCATCCCTACGAGCAGTACTTC
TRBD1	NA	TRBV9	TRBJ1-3	CASSASGTGLEGNTIYF	TGTGCCAGCAGCGCCTCCGGGACAGGGCTGGAGGGAAACACCATATATTTT
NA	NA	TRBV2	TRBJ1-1	CASRSGRNTEAFF	TGTGCCAGCAGAAGCGGGCGGAACACTGAAGCTTTCTTT
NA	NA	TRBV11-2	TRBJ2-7	CASRAVAHEQYF	TGTGCCAGCCGAGCCGTAGCCCACGAGCAGTACTTC
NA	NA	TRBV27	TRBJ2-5	CASSLRAGGGTQYF	TGTGCCAGCAGTCTCCGAGCAGGGGGAGGGACCCAGTACTTC
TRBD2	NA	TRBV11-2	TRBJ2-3	CASSLPNGLAGTLDTQYF	TGTGCCAGCAGCCTACCGAACGGACTAGCGGGGACTCTTGATACGCAGTATTTT
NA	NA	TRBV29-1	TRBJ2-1	CSVEELASFYNEQFF	TGCAGCGTTGAAGAACTAGCTAGTTTTTACAATGAGCAGTTCTTC
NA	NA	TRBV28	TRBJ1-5	CASSFSGGQPQHF	TGTGCCAGCAGTTTCAGCGGGGGTCAGCCCCAGCATTTT
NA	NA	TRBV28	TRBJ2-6	CASSLSPNSGANVLTF	TGTGCCAGCAGTTTATCCCCGAACTCTGGGGCCAACGTCCTGACTTTC
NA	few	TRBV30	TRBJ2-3	CAWNTQYF	TGTGCCTGGAATACGCAGTATTTT
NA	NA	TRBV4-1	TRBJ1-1	CASRSGQTNTEAFF	TGCGCCAGCAGGTCTGGACAGACGAACACTGAAGCTTTCTTT
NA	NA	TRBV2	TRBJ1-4	CASSESRGSGGEKLFF	TGTGCCAGCAGTGAATCCAGGGGTTCCGGAGGTGAAAAACTGTTTTTT
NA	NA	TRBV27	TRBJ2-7	CASSLSSYEQYF	TGTGCCAGCAGTTTAAGCTCCTACGAGCAGTACTTC
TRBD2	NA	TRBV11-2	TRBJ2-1	CASSLDSFSGTYNEQFF	TGTGCCAGCAGCTTAGATTCGTTTAGCGGGACCTACAATGAGCAGTTCTTC
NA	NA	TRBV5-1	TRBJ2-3	CASSPTPGYTDTQYF	TGCGCCAGCAGCCCTACCCCGGGGTACACAGATACGCAGTATTTT
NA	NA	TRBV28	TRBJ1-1	CASTFYTEAFF	TGTGCCAGCACCTTTTACACTGAAGCTTTCTTT
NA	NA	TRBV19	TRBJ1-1	CASSLAGSREAFF	TGTGCCAGTAGTCTAGCAGGGTCGCGTGAAGCTTTCTTT
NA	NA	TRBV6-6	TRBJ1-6	CASSYRERTDNSPLHF	TGTGCCAGCAGTTACCGGGAGCGGACAGATAATTCACCCCTCCACTTT
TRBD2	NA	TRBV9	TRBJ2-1	CASSPERGGMDEQFF	TGTGCCAGCAGCCCCGAGCGGGGGGGCATGGATGAGCAGTTCTTC
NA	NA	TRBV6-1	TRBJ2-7	CASSPTGTGYEQYF	TGTGCCAGCAGTCCGACGGGGACGGGCTACGAGCAGTACTTC
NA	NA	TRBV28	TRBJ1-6	CASSLGGIVFSPLHF	TGTGCCAGCAGTTTAGGAGGGATAGTATTTTCACCCCTCCACTTT
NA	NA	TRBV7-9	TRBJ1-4	CASRGDEKLFF	TGTGCCAGCAGAGGAGATGAAAAACTGTTTTTT
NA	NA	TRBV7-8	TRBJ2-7	CASSLGLGSYEQYF	TGTGCCAGCAGCTTAGGTCTCGGCTCCTACGAGCAGTACTTC
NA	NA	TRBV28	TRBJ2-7	CASSLLSDFLSYEQYF	TGTGCCAGCAGTTTACTCTCAGATTTTCTCTCCTACGAGCAGTACTTC
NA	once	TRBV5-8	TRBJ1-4	CASSLGPGGGTPVNEKLFF	TGTGCCAGCAGCTTGGGACCCGGAGGAGGAACCCCGGTTAATGAAAAACTGTTTTTT
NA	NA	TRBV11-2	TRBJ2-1	CASSLGGTQGAYNEQFF	TGTGCCAGCAGCTTAGGCGGGACACAAGGGGCCTACAATGAGCAGTTCTTC
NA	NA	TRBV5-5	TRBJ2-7	CASRGPALGEQYF	TGTGCCAGCAGGGGACCGGCCCTGGGAGAGCAGTACTTC
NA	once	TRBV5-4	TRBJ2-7	CASSLERNALYEQYF	TGTGCCAGCAGCTTGGAGAGGAACGCACTTTACGAGCAGTACTTC
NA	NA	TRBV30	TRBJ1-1	CAFNTGTSRLNTEAFF	TGTGCCTTCAACACCGGGACAAGTCGACTTAACACTGAAGCTTTCTTT
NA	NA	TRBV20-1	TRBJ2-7	CSTPGTEQYF	TGCAGTACCCCGGGGACCGAGCAGTACTTC
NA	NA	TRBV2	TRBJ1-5	CASSVWEGNQPQHF	TGTGCCAGCAGTGTGTGGGAGGGCAATCAGCCCCAGCATTTT
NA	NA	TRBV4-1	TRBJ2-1	CASKESASSYNEQFF	TGCGCCAGCAAGGAGAGCGCGTCCTCCTACAATGAGCAGTTCTTC
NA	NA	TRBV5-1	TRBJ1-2	CASSSPGGVEGYGYTF	TGCGCCAGCAGCTCTCCCGGAGGAGTGGAGGGGTATGGCTACACCTTC
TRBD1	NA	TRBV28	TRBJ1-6	CASSLYWDRGSPLHF	TGTGCCAGCAGTTTATATTGGGACAGGGGTTCACCCCTCCACTTT
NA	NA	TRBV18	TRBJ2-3	CASSPDTDTQYF	TGTGCCAGCTCACCAGATACAGATACGCAGTATTTT
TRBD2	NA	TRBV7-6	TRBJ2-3	CASSLTSGSDTQYF	TGTGCCAGCAGCTTGACTAGCGGGAGCGATACGCAGTATTTT
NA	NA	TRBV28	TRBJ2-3	CASSLLDTPWEDTQYF	TGTGCCAGCAGTTTATTGGACACCCCGTGGGAGGATACGCAGTATTTT
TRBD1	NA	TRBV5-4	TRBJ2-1	CASSTNRGRWDEQFF	TGTGCCAGCAGCACGAACAGGGGGCGTTGGGATGAGCAGTTCTTC
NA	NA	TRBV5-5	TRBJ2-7	CASSLQGSGHEQYF	TGTGCCAGCAGCCTCCAGGGTTCGGGCCACGAGCAGTACTTC